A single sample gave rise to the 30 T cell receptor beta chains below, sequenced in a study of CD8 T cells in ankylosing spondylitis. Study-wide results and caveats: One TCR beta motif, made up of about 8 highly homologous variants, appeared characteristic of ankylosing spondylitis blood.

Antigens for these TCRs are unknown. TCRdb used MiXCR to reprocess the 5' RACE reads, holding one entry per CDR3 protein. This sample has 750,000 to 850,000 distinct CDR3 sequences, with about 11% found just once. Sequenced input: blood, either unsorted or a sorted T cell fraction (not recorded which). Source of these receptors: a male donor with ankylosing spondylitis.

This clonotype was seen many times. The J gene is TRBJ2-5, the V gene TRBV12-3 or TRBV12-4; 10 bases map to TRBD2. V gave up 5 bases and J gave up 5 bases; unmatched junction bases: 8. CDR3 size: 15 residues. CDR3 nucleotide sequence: TGTGCCAGCAGTCCCGGACTAGCGGTATGGGAGACCCAGTACTTC. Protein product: CASSPGLAVWETQYF.

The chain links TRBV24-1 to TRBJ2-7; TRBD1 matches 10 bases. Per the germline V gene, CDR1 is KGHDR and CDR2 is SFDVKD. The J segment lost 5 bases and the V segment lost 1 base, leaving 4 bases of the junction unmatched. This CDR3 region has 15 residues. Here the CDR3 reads CATSDFRDRGNEQYF. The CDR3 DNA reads TGTGCCACCAGTGATTTTAGGGACAGGGGCAACGAGCAGTACTTC.

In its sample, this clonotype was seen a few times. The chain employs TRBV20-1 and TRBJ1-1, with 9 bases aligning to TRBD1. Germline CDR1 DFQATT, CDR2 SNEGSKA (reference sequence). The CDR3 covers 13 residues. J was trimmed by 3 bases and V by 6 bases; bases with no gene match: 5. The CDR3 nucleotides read TGCAGTGCAGGACAGGGGCTGGACACTGAAGCTTTCTTT. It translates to CSAGQGLDTEAFF.

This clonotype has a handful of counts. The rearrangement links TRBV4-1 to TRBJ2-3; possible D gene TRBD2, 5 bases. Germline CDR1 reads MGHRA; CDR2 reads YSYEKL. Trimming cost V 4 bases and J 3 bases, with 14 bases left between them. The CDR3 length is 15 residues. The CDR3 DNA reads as TGCGCCAGCAGCCTCATGGCAGAGGGTACAGATACGCAGTATTTT. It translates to CASSLMAEGTDTQYF.

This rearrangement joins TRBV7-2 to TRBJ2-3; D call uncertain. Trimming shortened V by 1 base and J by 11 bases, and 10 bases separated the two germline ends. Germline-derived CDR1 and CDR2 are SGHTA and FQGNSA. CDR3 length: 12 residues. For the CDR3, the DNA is TGTGCCAGCAGCTTAGAAGATCCTAGGCAGTATTTT. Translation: CASSLEDPRQYF.

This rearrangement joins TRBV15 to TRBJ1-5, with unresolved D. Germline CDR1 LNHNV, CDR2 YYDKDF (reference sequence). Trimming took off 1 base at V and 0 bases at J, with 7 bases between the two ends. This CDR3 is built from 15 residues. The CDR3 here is CATSRVRDSNQPQHF. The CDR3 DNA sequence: TGTGCCACCAGCAGAGTGCGGGATAGCAATCAGCCCCAGCATTTT.

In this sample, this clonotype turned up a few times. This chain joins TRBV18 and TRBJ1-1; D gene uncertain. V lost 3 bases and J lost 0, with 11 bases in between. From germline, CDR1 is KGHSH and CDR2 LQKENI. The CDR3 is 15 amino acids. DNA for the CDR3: TGTGCCAGCTCACCTTCAATAGGATTGAACACTGAAGCTTTCTTT. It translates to CASSPSIGLNTEAFF.

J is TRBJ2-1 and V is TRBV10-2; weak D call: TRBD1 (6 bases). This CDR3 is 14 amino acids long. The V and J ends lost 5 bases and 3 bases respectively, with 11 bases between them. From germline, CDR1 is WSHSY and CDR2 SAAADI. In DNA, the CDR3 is TGCGCCAGCAGTCGGACAGACCACTACAATGAGCAGTTCTTC. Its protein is CASSRTDHYNEQFF.

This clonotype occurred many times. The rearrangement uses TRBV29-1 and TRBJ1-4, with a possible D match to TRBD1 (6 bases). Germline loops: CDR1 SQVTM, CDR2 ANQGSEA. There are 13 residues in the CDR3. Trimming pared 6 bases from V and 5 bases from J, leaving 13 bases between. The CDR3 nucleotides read TGCAGCGTCAGTTGGAGGGGGAATGAAAAACTGTTTTTT. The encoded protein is CSVSWRGNEKLFF.

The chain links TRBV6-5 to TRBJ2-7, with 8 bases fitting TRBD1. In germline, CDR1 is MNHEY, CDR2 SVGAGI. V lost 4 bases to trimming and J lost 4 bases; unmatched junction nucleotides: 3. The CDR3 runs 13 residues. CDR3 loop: CASSSWDRYEQYF. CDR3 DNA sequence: TGTGCCAGCAGTTCCTGGGACAGGTACGAGCAGTACTTC.

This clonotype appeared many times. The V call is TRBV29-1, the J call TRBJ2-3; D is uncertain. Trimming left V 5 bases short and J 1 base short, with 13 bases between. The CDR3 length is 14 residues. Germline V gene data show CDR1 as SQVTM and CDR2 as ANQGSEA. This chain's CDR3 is CSVLRPTRTDTQYF. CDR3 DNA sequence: TGCAGCGTTTTGAGGCCTACTCGCACAGATACGCAGTATTTT.

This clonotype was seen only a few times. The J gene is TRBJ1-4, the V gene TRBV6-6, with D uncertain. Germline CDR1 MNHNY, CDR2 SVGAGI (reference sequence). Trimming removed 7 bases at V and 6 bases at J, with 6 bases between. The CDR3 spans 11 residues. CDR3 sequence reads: CASTTDEKLFF. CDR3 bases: TGTGCCAGCACCACGGATGAAAAACTGTTTTTT.

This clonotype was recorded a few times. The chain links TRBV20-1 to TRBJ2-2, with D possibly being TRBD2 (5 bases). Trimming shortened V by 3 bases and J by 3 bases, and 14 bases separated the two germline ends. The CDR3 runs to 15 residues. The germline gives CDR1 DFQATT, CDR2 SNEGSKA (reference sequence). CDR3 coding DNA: TGCAGTGCTAGGACCAGAGGGCGGCACACCGGGGAGCTGTTTTTT. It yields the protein CSARTRGRHTGELFF.

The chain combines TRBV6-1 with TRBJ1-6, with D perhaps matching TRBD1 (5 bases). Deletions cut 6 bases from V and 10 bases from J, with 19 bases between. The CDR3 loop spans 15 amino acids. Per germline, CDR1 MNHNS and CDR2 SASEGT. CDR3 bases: TGTGCCAGCAGAACCCTCGGATTGAGGGGATCACCCCTCCACTTT. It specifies CASRTLGLRGSPLHF.

The CDR3 here is CASSQRGIGNIQYF. In DNA, the CDR3 is TGTGCCAGCAGCCAAAGAGGGATCGGAAACATTCAGTACTTC. The V call is TRBV14, the J call TRBJ2-4; D might be TRBD2 (5 bases). The CDR3 is 14 residues long. Germline values: CDR1 SGHDN, CDR2 FVKESK. Between the trimmed V and J ends, which lost 2 bases and 6 bases, there was a span of 11 bases.

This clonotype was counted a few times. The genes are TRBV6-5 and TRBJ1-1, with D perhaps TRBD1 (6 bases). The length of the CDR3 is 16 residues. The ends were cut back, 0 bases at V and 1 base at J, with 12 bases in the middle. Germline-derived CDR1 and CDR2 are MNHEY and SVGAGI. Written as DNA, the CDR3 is TGTGCCAGCAGTTACTCGATCGGGGGGCAGAACACTGAAGCTTTCTTT. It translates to CASSYSIGGQNTEAFF.

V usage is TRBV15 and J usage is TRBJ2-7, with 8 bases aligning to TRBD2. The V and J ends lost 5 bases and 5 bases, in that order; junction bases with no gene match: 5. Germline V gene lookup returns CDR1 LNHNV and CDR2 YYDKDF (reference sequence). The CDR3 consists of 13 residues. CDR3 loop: CATSRQAGDEQYF. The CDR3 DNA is TGTGCCACCAGCCGACAAGCGGGAGACGAGCAGTACTTC.

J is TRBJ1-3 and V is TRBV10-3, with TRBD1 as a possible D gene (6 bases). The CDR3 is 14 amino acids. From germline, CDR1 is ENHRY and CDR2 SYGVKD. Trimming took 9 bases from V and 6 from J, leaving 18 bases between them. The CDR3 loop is CAISDSGGENTIYF. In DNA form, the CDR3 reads TGTGCCATTTCGGACAGTGGCGGGGAAAACACCATATATTTT.

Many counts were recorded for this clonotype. Here the CDR3 DNA reads TGCAGCGCCGGGACAGGGACCTACGAGCAGTACTTC. This codes for CSAGTGTYEQYF. The chain combines TRBV29-1 with TRBJ2-7, with 9 bases identical to TRBD1. The CDR3 has 12 amino acids. In germline, CDR1 is SQVTM, CDR2 ANQGSEA. Trimming at V came to 7 bases and at J to 2 bases, leaving 3 bases not matched to a gene.

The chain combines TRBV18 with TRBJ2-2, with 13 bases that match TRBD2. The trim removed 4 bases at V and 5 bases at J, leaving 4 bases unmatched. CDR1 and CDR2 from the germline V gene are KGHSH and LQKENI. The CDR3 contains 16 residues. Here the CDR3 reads CASSRGLAGVTGELFF. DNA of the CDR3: TGTGCCAGCTCACGCGGACTAGCGGGAGTAACCGGGGAGCTGTTTTTT.

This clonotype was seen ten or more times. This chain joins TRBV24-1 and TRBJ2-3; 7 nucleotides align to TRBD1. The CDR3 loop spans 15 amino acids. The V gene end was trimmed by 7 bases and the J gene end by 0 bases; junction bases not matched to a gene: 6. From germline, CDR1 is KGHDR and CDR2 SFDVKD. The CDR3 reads CATSIGQASTDTQYF. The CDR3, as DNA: TGTGCCACCAGCATCGGACAGGCGAGCACAGATACGCAGTATTTT.

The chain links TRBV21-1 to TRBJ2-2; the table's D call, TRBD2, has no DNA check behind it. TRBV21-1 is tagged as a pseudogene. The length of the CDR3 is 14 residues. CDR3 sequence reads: CAPGPTPNTGELFF. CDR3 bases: TGTGCCCCGGGCCCAACCCCGAACACCGGGGAGCTGTTTTTT.

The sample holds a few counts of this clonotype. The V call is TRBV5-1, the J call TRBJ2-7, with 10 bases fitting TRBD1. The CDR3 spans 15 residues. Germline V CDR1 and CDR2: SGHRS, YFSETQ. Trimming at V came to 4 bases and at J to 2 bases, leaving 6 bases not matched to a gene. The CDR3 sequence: CASSIGTGDTYEQYF. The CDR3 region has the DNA TGCGCCAGCAGCATCGGGACAGGGGATACCTACGAGCAGTACTTC. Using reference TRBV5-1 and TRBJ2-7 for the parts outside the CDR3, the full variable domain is KAGVTQTPRYLIKTRGQQVTLSCSPISGHRSVSWYQQTPGQGLQFLFEYFSETQRNKGNFPGRFSGRQFSNSRSEMNVSTLELGDSALYLCASSIGTGDTYEQYFGPGTRLTVT.

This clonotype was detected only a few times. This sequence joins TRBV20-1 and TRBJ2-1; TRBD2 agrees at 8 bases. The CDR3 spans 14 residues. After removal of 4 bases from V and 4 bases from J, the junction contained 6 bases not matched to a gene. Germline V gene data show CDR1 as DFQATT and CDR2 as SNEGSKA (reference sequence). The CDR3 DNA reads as TGCAGTGCTACCAGCGGGGGTTATTACAATGAGCAGTTCTTC. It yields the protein CSATSGGYYNEQFF.

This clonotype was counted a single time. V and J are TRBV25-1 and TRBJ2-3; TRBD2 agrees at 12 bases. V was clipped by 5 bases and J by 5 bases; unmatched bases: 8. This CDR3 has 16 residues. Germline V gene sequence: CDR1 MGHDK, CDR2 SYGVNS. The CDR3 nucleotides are TGTGCCAGCAGTCTCCCTAGCGGGGGGGCCATAGATACGCAGTATTTT. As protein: CASSLPSGGAIDTQYF.

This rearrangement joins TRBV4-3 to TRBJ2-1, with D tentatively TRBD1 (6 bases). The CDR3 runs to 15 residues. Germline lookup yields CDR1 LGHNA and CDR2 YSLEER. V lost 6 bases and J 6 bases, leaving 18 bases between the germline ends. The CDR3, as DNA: TGCGCCAGCAGTCAAATTACCGGGACAATCAATGAGCAGTTCTTC. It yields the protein CASSQITGTINEQFF.

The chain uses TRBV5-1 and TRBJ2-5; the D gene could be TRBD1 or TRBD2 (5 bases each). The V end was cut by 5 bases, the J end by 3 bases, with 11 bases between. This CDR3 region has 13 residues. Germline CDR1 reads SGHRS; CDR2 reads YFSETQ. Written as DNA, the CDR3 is TGCGCCAGCAGAGAGGGGAGCGAAGAGACCCAGTACTTC. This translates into CASREGSEETQYF.

The CDR3 region has the DNA TGTGCCAGCAGCCAAGATCCTGGGAATCTTCCGAACACTGAAGCTTTCTTT. The encoded protein is CASSQDPGNLPNTEAFF. The V gene is TRBV4-2, the J gene TRBJ1-1; D remains ambiguous. This CDR3 comprises 17 residues. Germline CDR1 reads LGHNA; CDR2 reads YNFKEQ. The germline V and J ends were trimmed by 0 bases and 1 base, with 15 bases remaining between them.

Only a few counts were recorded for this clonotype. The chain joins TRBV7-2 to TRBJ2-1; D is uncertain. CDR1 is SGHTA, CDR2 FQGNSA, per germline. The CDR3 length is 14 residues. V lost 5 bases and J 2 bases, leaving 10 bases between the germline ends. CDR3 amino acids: CASSPSHTYNEQFF. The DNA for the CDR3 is TGTGCCAGCAGCCCATCACATACCTACAATGAGCAGTTCTTC.

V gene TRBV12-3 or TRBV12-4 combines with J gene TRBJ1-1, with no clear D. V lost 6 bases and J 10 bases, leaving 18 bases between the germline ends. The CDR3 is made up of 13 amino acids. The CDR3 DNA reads TGTGCCAGCAGCCGTCCGGGCCCCCGGGTAGCTTTCTTT. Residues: CASSRPGPRVAFF.